Following are 21 T cell receptor beta chains from one sample sequenced in a study of blood T cells in healthy people across ages. Using a J-beta primer mix together with a sample-barcoded 5' primer, a second PCR was run for about 6 to 12 cycles. MiXCR, applied by TCRdb to the 5' RACE reads, yields one record per CDR3 protein. Here the sample spans about 840,000 distinct CDR3 sequences, about 29% being singletons. This same sample was also taken into another study, of T cells of mothers and their children.

The sample taken for sequencing was blood. The receptors were gathered from a woman in her 40s in good health.

This clonotype was seen a handful of times. V usage is TRBV12-5 and J usage is TRBJ2-5; either TRBD1 or TRBD2 may supply D (6 bases each). Germline values: CDR1 LGHNT, CDR2 FRNRAP. Trimming took off 1 base at V and 2 bases at J, with 11 bases between the two ends. This CDR3 has 15 residues. CDR3 coding DNA: TGTGCTAGTGGTTTGGACCGGGGGCGGCAAGAGACCCAGTACTTC. It encodes CASGLDRGRQETQYF.

This clonotype was found once. This sequence joins TRBV10-3 and TRBJ1-3; TRBD1 is a possible D gene (6 bases). This CDR3 region has 15 residues. Trimming pared 7 bases from V and 2 bases from J, leaving 15 bases between. Germline values: CDR1 ENHRY, CDR2 SYGVKD. Here the CDR3 reads CAITQGSDPGNTIYF. The CDR3 DNA reads TGTGCCATCACCCAGGGGTCGGACCCTGGAAACACCATATATTTT.

The chain links TRBV5-1 to TRBJ2-3, with D possibly being TRBD1 (6 bases). Germline values: CDR1 SGHRS, CDR2 YFSETQ. The CDR3 is made up of 15 amino acids. V lost 5 bases and J 11 bases, leaving 24 bases between the germline ends. For the CDR3, the DNA is TGCGCCAGCAGAACCGGACAGTCCTCTTACAATGAGCAGTATTTT. It yields the protein CASRTGQSSYNEQYF.

Comment on this clonotype: A much larger clone differs from this one at a single base, so this may be a read error. The chain is built from TRBV15 and TRBJ2-7; the D is unclear. V lost 1 base and J lost 5, with 18 bases in between. The CDR3 length is 16 residues. Germline assignment: CDR1 LNHNV and CDR2 YYDKDF (reference sequence). The CDR3 sequence is CATSRGKTIEGHEQYF. CDR3 DNA: TGTGCCACCAGCAGAGGAAAGACGATAGAAGGCCACGAGCAGTACTTC.

This clonotype was seen just once. Sequence at one end of the junction differs from germline and may be a read error. The V and J genes are TRBV5-1 and TRBJ1-5; possible D gene TRBD1, 6 bases. The V gene's germline CDR1 is SGHRS and CDR2 YFSETQ. The CDR3 length is 15 residues. In nucleotides, the CDR3 is TGCGCCTGCAGCTCGGGACACGGGAACAATCAGCCCCAGCATTTT. This gives the protein CACSSGHGNNQPQHF. Combining the CDR3 with reference TRBV5-1 and TRBJ1-5 gives the whole variable domain KAGVTQTPRYLIKTRGQQVTLSCSPISGHRSVSWYQQTPGQGLQFLFEYFSETQRNKGNFPGRFSGRQFSNSRSEMNVSTLELGDSALYLCACSSGHGNNQPQHFGDGTRLSIL.

V and J are TRBV11-1 and TRBJ1-1; TRBD1 matches at 8 bases. CDR3 length: 15 residues. Germline CDR1 is SGHAT and CDR2 is FQDESV (reference sequence). V gave up 6 bases and J gave up 3 bases; unmatched junction bases: 9. CDR3: CASRPLGQGYTEAFF. CDR3 DNA: TGTGCCAGCAGGCCGCTTGGACAGGGCTACACTGAAGCTTTCTTT.

This clonotype has ten or more counts. This chain connects TRBV5-1 to TRBJ2-6; maybe TRBD2 (5 bases). Trimming left V 0 bases short and J 2 bases short, with 12 bases between. CDR1 is SGHRS, CDR2 YFSETQ, per germline. The CDR3 consists of 17 residues. The CDR3 DNA follows: TGCGCCAGCAGCTTGGTAATCCCGGGGACTGGGGCCAACGTCCTGACTTTC. Translation gives CASSLVIPGTGANVLTF.

This clonotype was detected ten times or more. V is TRBV28 and J is TRBJ2-7; no clear D gene. Trimming left V 8 bases short and J 0 bases short, with 8 bases between. The CDR3 is 12 amino acids. Germline V CDR1 and CDR2: MDHEN, SYDVKM. Here the CDR3 DNA reads TGTGCCAGCGTCCGTTCCTCCTACGAGCAGTACTTC. Amino acids: CASVRSSYEQYF.

Worth noting for this clonotype: A much larger clone sits a single nucleotide away, making a read error possible. The J gene is TRBJ2-5, the V gene TRBV7-2; 7 positions match TRBD2. Trimming at V came to 1 base and at J to 2 bases, leaving 7 bases not matched to a gene. The CDR3 is made up of 16 amino acids. CDR1 is SGHTA, CDR2 FQGNSA, per germline. This CDR3 reads CASSLGELALQETQYF. The CDR3 region has the DNA TGTGCCAGCAGCTTAGGGGAACTAGCGCTACAAGAGACCCAGTACTTC. The full variable domain, in which reference TRBV7-2 and TRBJ2-5 provide the parts outside the CDR3, is GAGVSQSPSNKVTEKGKDVELRCDPISGHTALYWYRQSLGQGLEFLIYFQGNSAPDKSGLPSDRFSAERTGGSVSTLTIQRTQQEDSAVYLCASSLGELALQETQYFGPGTRLLVL.

This clonotype was detected a few times. The chain is built from TRBV7-9 and TRBJ1-5; 10 positions match TRBD1. Germline CDR1 SEHNR, CDR2 FQNEAQ (reference sequence). The CDR3 covers 17 residues. V lost 4 bases and J lost 0; bases outside the gene matches: 6. The CDR3: CASSWGQGPYSNQPQHF. As DNA, the CDR3 is TGTGCCAGCAGCTGGGGACAGGGGCCCTATAGCAATCAGCCCCAGCATTTT.

The CDR3 here is CASSLSARANEKLFF. The CDR3, as DNA: TGTGCCAGCAGTTTAAGTGCAAGGGCTAATGAAAAACTGTTTTTT. The V and J genes are TRBV28 and TRBJ1-4; D call uncertain. Trimming removed 2 bases from V and 3 bases from J, with 10 bases in between. CDR3 size: 15 residues. The germline gives CDR1 MDHEN, CDR2 SYDVKM.

The CDR3 coding sequence is TGTGCCAGCAGTCTGACAGGGGCGGAAGGGGAGACCCAGTACTTC. As protein: CASSLTGAEGETQYF. V gene TRBV6-4 combines with J gene TRBJ2-5; 8 bases are shared with TRBD1. The CDR3 covers 15 residues. The junction had 10 bases not matched to a gene; V was cut back by 5 bases and J by 5 bases. Germline lookup yields CDR1 MRHNA and CDR2 SNTAGT.

CDR3 bases: TGTGCCAGCAGCCCCCACGGGGCCTTGGGAAACACCATATATTTT. Its protein is CASSPHGALGNTIYF. The chain links TRBV7-2 to TRBJ1-3, with a tentative D call TRBD1 (5 bases). The CDR3 has 15 residues. The germline V and J ends were trimmed by 5 bases and 4 bases, with 15 bases remaining between them. Germline V CDR1 and CDR2: SGHTA, FQGNSA.

This clonotype was seen a few times. A much larger clone is a single base away; this may be a read error. This chain links TRBV28 with TRBJ2-7; a weak D match, TRBD2 (7 bases). Germline CDR1 MDHEN, CDR2 SYDVKM. The CDR3 covers 14 residues. V shed 4 bases and J shed 6 bases, with 16 bases lying between them. Here the CDR3 DNA reads TGTGCCAGCAGTTGGGGGGGCGACTTCACCGAGCAGTACTTC. Its translation: CASSWGGDFTEQYF.

This clonotype was detected only a few times. This CDR3 is CASSLMGFHEQYF. For the CDR3, the DNA is TGTGCCAGCAGCTTAATGGGGTTCCACGAGCAGTACTTC. J is TRBJ2-5 and V is TRBV7-9; no clear D gene. The J call is uncertain, as TRBJ2-7 better fits the DNA end. The germline gives CDR1 SEHNR, CDR2 FQNEAQ (reference sequence). The CDR3 has 13 amino acids.

This clonotype has a handful of counts. One end of the junction is discordant with germline, which a read error may explain. The V call is TRBV18, the J call TRBJ1-1; TRBD1 might be the D (5 bases). The CDR3 is made up of 14 amino acids. Per the germline V gene, CDR1 is KGHSH and CDR2 is LQKENI. The DNA of the CDR3 is TGTGCCAGTTCACCGCGGACACAGAATGCCGAAGCTTTCTTT. Translating it yields CASSPRTQNAEAFF.

The J gene is TRBJ2-5, the V gene TRBV3-1; D is unclear. The V end lost 3 bases, the J end lost 0 bases, and 8 bases lay between the germline ends. The CDR3 is 14 amino acids. The germline CDR1 and CDR2 sequences are LGHDT and YNNKEL (reference sequence). The CDR3 sequence is CASSHAAYQETQYF. Written as DNA, the CDR3 is TGTGCCAGCAGCCACGCGGCGTACCAAGAGACCCAGTACTTC.

A few counts support this clonotype. The chain has TRBV3-1 and TRBJ2-3; 11 bases map to TRBD2. V lost 3 bases and J lost 1; bases outside the gene matches: 6. The CDR3 spans 17 residues. The germline V gene encodes CDR1 LGHDT and CDR2 YNNKEL (reference sequence). CDR3 coding DNA: TGTGCCAGCAGCCAGGAAGCGGGACTAGCGGGCACAGATACGCAGTATTTT. This gives the protein CASSQEAGLAGTDTQYF.

This clonotype came up a few times. The chain recombines TRBV7-2 with TRBJ2-5, with a possible D match to TRBD2 (7 bases). The ends were cut back, 5 bases at V and 3 bases at J, with 16 bases in the middle. The CDR3 has 15 residues. Germline CDR1 and CDR2: SGHTA and FQGNSA. CDR3 in DNA: TGTGCCAGCAGCCCCGATGGGGGGGCTAAAGAGACCCAGTACTTC. Amino acids: CASSPDGGAKETQYF.

This clonotype was seen a handful of times. CDR3 sequence (DNA): TGTGCCAGCAACCCCAGGGGGGGCGGGTATGGCTACACCTTC. This encodes CASNPRGGGYGYTF. The chain links TRBV12-3 or TRBV12-4 to TRBJ1-2; 7 bases align to TRBD1. The CDR3 extends over 14 amino acids. V was clipped by 7 bases and J by 5 bases; unmatched bases: 10.

Ten or more counts support this clonotype. One junction end disagrees with the germline gene, perhaps due to a read error. The chain links TRBV6-2 or TRBV6-3 to TRBJ2-7, with a weak D call TRBD2 (6 bases). This CDR3 has 14 amino acids. Germline loops: CDR1 MNHEY, CDR2 SVGEGT. This CDR3 reads CASRGTGPPYEQYF. DNA for the CDR3: TGTGCTAGCAGAGGGACTGGTCCCCCCTACGAGCAGTACTTC.